The clone carrying this TCR beta chain showed up just a few times. Antigen: not known. This record belongs to a study of T-cell reconstitution after alpha-beta-depleted transplantation in children. The study's findings and limits: Surviving recipient T cells and thymic progenitors accounted for the high day-60 TCRbeta diversity observed in some patients.

CDR1 and CDR2 (germline): KGHDR, SFDVKD. V was pared by 2 bases and J by 1 base, with 7 bases of the junction left unmatched. The CDR3 loop spans 17 amino acids. Unique molecular identifiers were built into the TCRbeta library. TCRdb itself ran the PCR reads through MiXCR, one entry per CDR3 protein. The sample has hundreds of thousands of distinct CDR3 sequences, under 15% seen once. The sample here was PBMCs, taken before TCRalphabeta/CD19-depleted stem cell transplant. The rearrangement joins TRBV24-1 to TRBJ2-1, with 7 bases that match TRBD2. The source is a girl aged 2 to 9 with congenital amegakaryocytic thrombocytopenia, due to receive a stem cell transplant. The CDR3 is CATSDSQRGPSYNEQFF. The CDR3 DNA reads TGTGCCACCAGTGATTCCCAGCGGGGTCCATCCTACAATGAGCAGTTCTTC.